This TCR beta chain was sequenced for a study of blood T cell repertoires in COVID-19. Study-level background: Acute-phase and convalescent COVID-19 samples originated in the United States, Italy and Spain.

Methods used by the authors: Cell counts per sample came from amplifying reference gene primers. The assay was immunoSEQ multiplex PCR, and TCRdb's table has in-frame clones only and misses some. That table furnishes V, J and clone size, whereas the DNA furnished D and trimming. In the table there are roughly 380,000 clones, about four fifths of which are singletons. This clone was seen only once. Other DNA variants within this sample encode the same CDR3. This CDR3 spans 13 amino acids. The V end lost 3 bases, the J end lost 3 bases, and 8 bases lay between the germline ends. Germline lookup yields CDR1 KGHSH and CDR2 LQKENI.

The specimen sequenced was peripheral blood. The sequence was collected from a human donor with acute or convalescent COVID-19. The donor label of this sample is uncertain. The chain has TRBV18 and TRBJ1-2; tentative D call: TRBD1 (6 bases). DNA for the CDR3: TGTGCCAGCTCACCTAGGACAGACTATGGCTACACCTTC. Its protein is CASSPRTDYGYTF. Complete variable domain (other parts from reference TRBV18 and TRBJ1-2): NAGVMQNPRHLVRRRGQEARLRCSPMKGHSHVYWYRQLPEEGLKFMVYLQKENIIDESGMPKERFSAEFPKEGPSILRIQQVVRGDSAAYFCASSPRTDYGYTFGSGTRLTVV.